These 26 T cell receptor beta chains share one sample of origin, sequenced in a study of shared clonotypes between healthy human individuals (dated by TCRdb to 2020 to 2021). The library was produced with the immunoSEQ multiplex PCR assay. TCRdb obtained this table from immuneACCESS and retained in-frame rearrangements with V and J assigned. These tables miss some clones; where compared with another copy, unresolved V genes account for less than half of the shortfall, and the remainder is unexplained. In this sample the table shows about 2.2 million clones, under 95% of which occur a single time. The top ten hold more than 1.5% of the sample. CD8 naive samples were CD45RO-negative cells positively selected for CCR7, giving a CD45RA+CCR7+ population that excluded TemRA cells. The specimen sequenced was naive CD8+ T cells from PBMCs. The cell subset or site label for this specimen denotes: CD45RA+CCR7+. The receptors here all came from a man between 18 and 35 years old in good health. Some clones in this sample may be carry-over from other donors' samples.

This rearrangement joins TRBV7-9 to TRBJ1-1, with D perhaps matching TRBD1 (6 bases). The CDR3 is 15 amino acids. Deletions cut 5 bases from V and 0 bases from J, with 13 bases between. The germline gives CDR1 SEHNR, CDR2 FQNEAQ (reference sequence). The CDR3 region is CASSPDRHLNTEAFF. CDR3 DNA: TGTGCCAGCAGCCCAGACAGGCACCTGAACACTGAAGCTTTCTTT.

Remarks on this clone: Other DNA sequences in the same sample also yield this CDR3. This chain joins TRBV30 and TRBJ2-6; D is uncertain. This CDR3 has 14 residues. Germline V gene data show CDR1 as GTSNPN and CDR2 as SVGIG (reference sequence). Trimming left V 2 bases short and J 4 bases short, with 9 bases between. The CDR3 bases are TGTGCCTGGAGTATAGGGTCCGGGGCCAACGTCCTGACTTTC. Translated: CAWSIGSGANVLTF.

The chain uses TRBV27 and TRBJ1-2; D not certain. This CDR3 is built from 15 residues. Germline CDR1 and CDR2: MNHEY and SMNVEV (reference sequence). Trimming stripped 6 bases from V and 7 bases from J, with 21 bases between. The CDR3 sequence is CASRGVGVPTGGYTF. In DNA form, the CDR3 reads TGTGCCAGCAGGGGCGTGGGAGTACCTACGGGTGGCTACACCTTC.

This rearrangement joins TRBV4-1 to TRBJ2-2; TRBD2 is a possible D gene (5 bases). The CDR3 runs 16 residues. The V gene's germline CDR1 is MGHRA and CDR2 YSYEKL. Deletions cut 3 bases from V and 1 base from J, with 12 bases between. CDR3 nucleotide sequence: TGCGCCAGCAGCCAGCCCGGGGTAAAGAACACCGGGGAGCTGTTTTTT. It codes for CASSQPGVKNTGELFF.

The V call is TRBV28, the J call TRBJ2-3, with TRBD2 matching over 13 bases. V shed 5 bases and J 5 bases; nucleotides not matched to a gene: 7. The CDR3 length is 16 residues. Germline CDR1 reads MDHEN; CDR2 reads SYDVKM. The CDR3 region is CASSPWTSGRGDTQYF. The CDR3 nucleotides are TGTGCCAGCAGTCCCTGGACTAGCGGGAGAGGAGATACGCAGTATTTT.

V gene TRBV6-6 combines with J gene TRBJ2-4; the D gene could be TRBD1 or TRBD2 (5 bases each). The V gene lost 2 bases and the J gene lost 6 bases, with 8 bases spanning the gap. There are 13 residues in the CDR3. In germline, CDR1 is MNHNY, CDR2 SVGAGI (reference sequence). CDR3 sequence (DNA): TGTGCCAGCAGTTACGACAGCGGAAACATTCAGTACTTC. Translation: CASSYDSGNIQYF.

The CDR3 region is CASSTETRSYNEQFF. CDR3 coding DNA: TGCGCCAGCAGCACGGAGACTAGAAGCTACAATGAGCAGTTCTTC. V and J are TRBV5-1 and TRBJ2-1, with a weak D call TRBD2 (6 bases). Trimming took off 4 bases at V and 3 bases at J, with 14 bases between the two ends. This CDR3 has 15 residues. Germline assignment: CDR1 SGHRS and CDR2 YFSETQ.

The rearrangement links TRBV5-5 to TRBJ1-5; D gene uncertain. Trimming removed 1 base from V and 4 bases from J, with 9 bases in between. There are 14 residues in the CDR3. CDR1 and CDR2 from the germline V gene are SGHKS and YYEKEE (reference sequence). Here the CDR3 reads CASSLSPENQPQHF. The CDR3 DNA is TGTGCCAGCAGCTTGAGTCCGGAAAATCAGCCCCAGCATTTT. Complete variable domain (other parts from reference TRBV5-5 and TRBJ1-5): DAGVTQSPTHLIKTRGQQVTLRCSPISGHKSVSWYQQVLGQGPQFIFQYYEKEERGRGNFPDRFSARQFPNYSSELNVNALLLGDSALYLCASSLSPENQPQHFGDGTRLSIL.

V gene TRBV14 combines with J gene TRBJ1-5; no reliable D call. Germline assignment: CDR1 SGHDN and CDR2 FVKESK. The CDR3 contains 13 residues. V gave up 0 bases and J gave up 9 bases, with 9 bases separating them. CDR3 region: CASSQDLRSPQHF. DNA for the CDR3: TGTGCCAGCAGCCAAGACCTAAGGTCGCCCCAGCATTTT.

The rearrangement joins TRBV7-6 to TRBJ2-5, with TRBD2 identical over 8 bases. Germline CDR1 SGHVS, CDR2 FNYEAQ. With 5 bases clipped from V and 2 bases from J, the junction kept 4 bases outside the gene matches. The CDR3 covers 14 residues. Here the CDR3 DNA reads TGTGCCAGCAGCCGACTAGCGACACAAGAGACCCAGTACTTC. Protein product: CASSRLATQETQYF. Full variable domain (rest looked up from reference TRBV7-6 and TRBJ2-5): GAGVSQSPRYKVTKRGQDVALRCDPISGHVSLYWYRQALGQGPEFLTYFNYEAQQDKSGLPNDRFSAERPEGSISTLTIQRTEQRDSAMYRCASSRLATQETQYFGPGTRLLVL.

The chain couples TRBV15 to TRBJ1-4, with D unresolved. Germline lookup yields CDR1 LNHNV and CDR2 YYDKDF (reference sequence). V gave up 3 bases and J gave up 8 bases, with 16 bases separating them. CDR3 size: 15 residues. CDR3 sequence: CATSRDREKPEKLFF. CDR3 DNA: TGTGCCACCAGCAGGGATAGGGAGAAGCCGGAAAAACTGTTTTTT.

The chain joins TRBV4-2 to TRBJ2-7; either TRBD1 or TRBD2 may supply D (5 bases each). Trimming took 0 bases from V and 3 from J, leaving 15 bases between them. This CDR3 contains 16 residues. The V gene's germline CDR1 is LGHNA and CDR2 YNFKEQ. The CDR3 DNA follows: TGTGCCAGCAGCCAAGATCTAGGGACGGTGTTCTACGAGCAGTACTTC. Its protein is CASSQDLGTVFYEQYF.

This chain uses TRBV5-6 with TRBJ2-1; no clear D. The V and J ends lost 4 bases and 3 bases respectively, with 5 bases between them. Germline CDR1 SGHDT, CDR2 YYEEEE. The CDR3 loop spans 12 amino acids. CDR3 residues: CASSANYNEQFF. CDR3 DNA sequence: TGTGCCAGCAGCGCGAACTACAATGAGCAGTTCTTC.

The J gene is TRBJ2-3, the V gene TRBV11-1; TRBD2 aligns across 9 bases. There are 12 residues in the CDR3. CDR1 is SGHAT, CDR2 FQDESV, per germline (reference sequence). V gave up 5 bases and J gave up 9 bases; unmatched junction bases: 3. The CDR3 loop reads CASSPSGETQYF. The DNA of the CDR3 is TGTGCCAGCAGCCCTAGCGGGGAGACGCAGTATTTT.

Concerning this clone itself: Additional DNA sequences in this sample encode the identical CDR3. CDR3 amino acids: CASSSRTGYNEQFF. The CDR3 DNA reads TGCGCCAGCAGCTCCAGGACAGGCTACAATGAGCAGTTCTTC. The gene calls are TRBV5-1 and TRBJ2-1, with TRBD1 identical over 7 bases. V gave up 3 bases and J gave up 3 bases; unmatched junction bases: 3. CDR3 length: 14 residues. Germline CDR1 reads SGHRS; CDR2 reads YFSETQ. The entire variable domain, with the rest obtained from reference TRBV5-1 and TRBJ2-1, is as follows: KAGVTQTPRYLIKTRGQQVTLSCSPISGHRSVSWYQQTPGQGLQFLFEYFSETQRNKGNFPGRFSGRQFSNSRSEMNVSTLELGDSALYLCASSSRTGYNEQFFGPGTRLTVL.

Turning to this clone: Other nucleotide sequences from this sample produce the same CDR3. V gene TRBV9 combines with J gene TRBJ2-3; 8 positions agree with TRBD1. Trimming cost V 0 bases and J 1 base; bases outside gene matches: 4. Germline assignment: CDR1 SGDLS and CDR2 YYNGEE. The CDR3 sequence is 16 residues long. The CDR3 DNA sequence: TGTGCCAGCAGCGTAGAAGACAGGGGAGGCACAGATACGCAGTATTTT. Translation: CASSVEDRGGTDTQYF. Complete variable domain (other parts from reference TRBV9 and TRBJ2-3): DSGVTQTPKHLITATGQRVTLRCSPRSGDLSVYWYQQSLDQGLQFLIQYYNGEERAKGNILERFSAQQFPDLHSELNLSSLELGDSALYFCASSVEDRGGTDTQYFGPGTRLTVL.

This chain joins TRBV9 and TRBJ2-2, with no clear D. This CDR3 comprises 17 residues. Germline CDR1 is SGDLS and CDR2 is YYNGEE. Trimming stripped 2 bases from V and 0 bases from J, with 14 bases between. The CDR3 region is CASSVSAGPSNTGELFF. CDR3 nucleotide sequence: TGTGCCAGCAGCGTTTCGGCCGGGCCCTCGAACACCGGGGAGCTGTTTTTT.

The chain couples TRBV7-9 to TRBJ1-5; perhaps TRBD1 as D (6 bases). Germline CDR1 and CDR2: SEHNR and FQNEAQ (reference sequence). The CDR3 sequence is 17 residues long. Trimming cost V 1 base and J 5 bases, with 18 bases left between them. The CDR3 here is CASSLVGGQGTDQPQHF. The CDR3 region has the DNA TGTGCCAGCAGCTTAGTGGGGGGGCAAGGGACCGATCAGCCCCAGCATTTT.

The chain is built from TRBV6-1 and TRBJ2-5; no clear D. V was trimmed by 4 bases and J by 4 bases, leaving 13 bases between them. Germline V gene data show CDR1 as MNHNS and CDR2 as SASEGT. CDR3 length: 14 residues. This chain's CDR3 is CASSVPGRRETQYF. CDR3 DNA: TGTGCCAGCAGTGTGCCGGGTCGACGAGAGACCCAGTACTTC.

The chain employs TRBV19 and TRBJ2-5; 9 bases map to TRBD2. Germline assignment: CDR1 LNHDA and CDR2 SQIVND (reference sequence). CDR3 length: 16 residues. The junction had 9 bases not matched to a gene; V was cut back by 3 bases and J by 4 bases. DNA of the CDR3: TGTGCCAGTAGTATGCTTGCGGGAGGGCCTTTAGAGACCCAGTACTTC. Residues: CASSMLAGGPLETQYF.

This clone came up once. This chain uses TRBV14 with TRBJ2-3, with 10 positions matching TRBD2. V trimming: 0 bases; J trimming: 4 bases; junction bases outside the gene matches: 7. The CDR3 length is 17 residues. CDR1 and CDR2 (germline): SGHDN, FVKESK. CDR3 coding DNA: TGTGCCAGCAGCCAAGATCGTAGCGGGAGGCGGGCAGATACGCAGTATTTT. Protein sequence: CASSQDRSGRRADTQYF.

The gene calls are TRBV9 and TRBJ1-2; 7 nucleotides agree with TRBD1. This CDR3 has 15 amino acids. V shed 4 bases and J 2 bases; nucleotides not matched to a gene: 8. In germline, CDR1 is SGDLS, CDR2 YYNGEE. This CDR3 is CASSLRAGQNYGYTF. The DNA for the CDR3 is TGTGCCAGCAGCCTTCGGGCGGGACAGAACTATGGCTACACCTTC.

This clone appeared a few times. The chain is built from TRBV30 and TRBJ1-2; no clear D gene. This CDR3 contains 12 residues. Germline-derived CDR1 and CDR2 are GTSNPN and SVGIG (reference sequence). The V end lost 3 bases, the J end lost 4 bases, and 9 bases lay between the germline ends. The CDR3 DNA follows: TGTGCCTGGAGGCTCCCCTCCTATGGCTACACCTTC. Its protein product is CAWRLPSYGYTF.

This sequence joins TRBV7-9 and TRBJ2-2, with D possibly being TRBD1 (5 bases). V lost 4 bases to trimming and J lost 5 bases, with 14 bases between them. Germline CDR1 SEHNR, CDR2 FQNEAQ (reference sequence). The CDR3 contains 15 residues. CDR3 amino acids: CASSYAPGLTGELFF. Here the CDR3 DNA reads TGTGCCAGCAGCTATGCCCCAGGGTTGACCGGGGAGCTGTTTTTT.

This chain connects TRBV5-5 to TRBJ1-5; D not certain. This CDR3 is built from 17 residues. Trimming removed 3 bases at V and 2 bases at J, with 18 bases between. From germline, CDR1 is SGHKS and CDR2 YYEKEE (reference sequence). The CDR3 is CASSWAVVSGGNQPQHF. The CDR3 DNA follows: TGTGCCAGCAGCTGGGCGGTGGTCTCTGGGGGCAATCAGCCCCAGCATTTT.

The gene calls are TRBV7-9 and TRBJ1-1, with 10 bases that match TRBD1. The trim removed 5 bases at V and 5 bases at J, leaving 14 bases unmatched. The CDR3 extends over 17 amino acids. Germline V gives CDR1 SEHNR, CDR2 FQNEAQ (reference sequence). Here the CDR3 reads CASSPGQGTTRGTEAFF. CDR3 nucleotides: TGTGCCAGCAGCCCGGGACAGGGGACGACACGCGGGACTGAAGCTTTCTTT.